The 2 T cell receptor beta chains below were found in one sample sequenced in a study of vaccination effects on CD4 cells after COVID-19. These TCRs are of unknown antigen specificity. Only in-frame clones appear in the TCRdb table, and some are missing; sequencing was by immunoSEQ multiplex PCR. The sample has 45,000 to 60,000 clones, 60% to 85% seen once. The culture ran for 10 days, and then CD4+ T cells were isolated. Sequencing used CD4+ T cells from PBMCs cultured without peptide, obtained before COVID-19 vaccination. These receptors all stem from a human donor who had a prior SARS-CoV-2 infection.

The V and J genes are TRBV3-1 (or the pseudogene TRBV3-2) and TRBJ1-5, with D unresolved. The germline V gene encodes CDR1 LGHDT and CDR2 YNNKEL (reference sequence). This CDR3 is 14 amino acids long. V lost 4 bases and J 2 bases, leaving 9 bases between the germline ends. Here the CDR3 DNA reads TGTGCCAGCAGCCGTGGGATTGGCAATCAGCCCCAGCATTTT. Translating it yields CASSRGIGNQPQHF.

This clone has a handful of counts. The chain couples TRBV30 to TRBJ2-4; 9 bases are shared with TRBD1. Germline CDR1 reads GTSNPN; CDR2 reads SVGIG (reference sequence). The trim removed 3 bases at V and 6 bases at J, leaving 3 bases unmatched. The CDR3 covers 13 residues. The CDR3 is CAWRGDRVNIQYF. CDR3 bases: TGTGCCTGGAGAGGGGACAGGGTAAACATTCAGTACTTC.